What follows is one T cell receptor (beta chain) and its context. Its antigen remains unknown. The data were taken from a study of T cell responses to AZD1222 COVID-19 vaccine. Libraries were prepared by immunoSEQ multiplex PCR; TCRdb keeps only in-frame clonotypes and omits some of them. The table lists about 140,000 clones, 92% of them singletons. The CDR3 is made up of 12 amino acids. The V end was cut by 8 bases, the J end by 11 bases, with 13 bases between. Germline CDR1 SNHLY, CDR2 FYNNEI. Study conclusions and caveats: Close to half of spike-specific TCRs reportedly recognize unmutated variant regions. Breadth and depth of Spike-specific TCRs rose after two AZD1222 doses. Repertoires were sampled only after the peak T cell response.

This sample comprised peripheral blood, obtained 28 days after the second AZD1222 dose. The source is an adult who received the AZD1222 COVID-19 vaccine. The chain carries TRBV2 and TRBJ1-6; D may be TRBD1 (5 bases). This CDR3 is CASGRDPAPLHF. The DNA for the CDR3 is TGTGCCAGCGGGCGGGACCCAGCACCCCTCCACTTT. Full variable domain (missing parts from reference TRBV2 and TRBJ1-6): EPEVTQTPSHQVTQMGQEVILRCVPISNHLYFYWYRQILGQKVEFLVSFYNNEISEKSEIFDDQFSVERPDGSNFTLKIRSTKLEDSAMYFCASGRDPAPLHFGNGTRLTVT.